This T cell receptor beta chain derives from a study of blood T cell repertoires in COVID-19. Study-level background: Donors in the United States, Italy and Spain gave samples during acute or convalescent COVID-19.

The data were produced by immunoSEQ multiplex PCR, yet TCRdb's version contains in-frame clones alone and is incomplete. Among about 100,000 clones, about four fifths were seen once, and the ten largest hold roughly 4%. The CDR3 covers 16 residues. V lost 0 bases, J lost 4 bases, and 2 bases stayed unmatched. The germline CDR1 and CDR2 sequences are SGHNT and YYREEE (reference sequence). The rearrangement joins TRBV5-4 to TRBJ2-1; 12 bases fit TRBD2. The sequencing input was peripheral blood. This TCR derives from a man in his 70s with acute or convalescent COVID-19. CDR3: CASSLGGLAGYNEQFF. CDR3 coding DNA: TGTGCCAGCAGCTTGGGCGGACTAGCGGGGTACAATGAGCAGTTCTTC.